These T cell receptor beta chains were read from a single sample in a study of OX40 agonist ivuxolimab in advanced cancers. Produced via immunoSEQ multiplex PCR; TCRdb's table is partial and in-frame only. The top ten hold more than 9% of the sample, which has fewer than 30,000 clones, just over 90% seen once. This specimen was CD4+ or CD8+ T cells sorted from blood, taken in a trial of the OX40 agonist ivuxolimab. These receptor sequences come from an adult with an advanced solid tumor such as melanoma, head and neck, liver or kidney cancer. The CDR3 runs from the conserved cysteine through the conserved F or W. A D gene is named only where the DNA matches it firmly. Clone size is given for some rows only: seen once, a few or many times, or a class if the clone is expanded.

v_gene	abundance	j_gene	d_gene	CDR3nt	CDR3aa
TRBV27	NA	TRBJ2-1	TRBD2	TGTGCCAGCAGCCCTGCGGGGGGCCTCTCCTACAATGAGCAGTTCTTC	CASSPAGGLSYNEQFF
TRBV5-4	NA	TRBJ1-2	TRBD1	TGTGCCAGCAGCTTGATCGGACAGGGGGCGTATGGCTACACCTTC	CASSLIGQGAYGYTF
TRBV27	NA	TRBJ1-1	NA	TGTGCCAGCAGTTTCGCACTACCAGGGTCCACTGAAGCTTTCTTT	CASSFALPGSTEAFF
TRBV19	NA	TRBJ2-7	NA	TGTGCCAGTAGTTTTGGGACCGGGCCCTACGAGCAGTACTTC	CASSFGTGPYEQYF
TRBV9	NA	TRBJ2-2	NA	TGTGCCAGCAGCGAGAACAGGGTGCCCTCGTTGGACACCGGGGAGCTGTTTTTT	CASSENRVPSLDTGELFF
TRBV14	NA	TRBJ2-7	NA	TGTGCCAGCAGCCAAGTACCAGGTACCTACGAGCAGTACTTC	CASSQVPGTYEQYF
TRBV27	once	TRBJ1-6	TRBD1	TGTGCCAGCAGTAACAGGGGTTCACCCCTCCACTTT	CASSNRGSPLHF
TRBV27	NA	TRBJ1-5	NA	TGTGCCAGCAGTTTATCGGGCAGGGGTCAGCCCCAGCATTTT	CASSLSGRGQPQHF
TRBV27	NA	TRBJ1-1	NA	TGTGCCAGCAGTTTAGGGCAGGGTTCCGAAGCTTTCTTT	CASSLGQGSEAFF
TRBV7-8	NA	TRBJ2-5	TRBD2	TGTGCCAGCAGCAATTATATGGGGGGGGTCCAAGAGACCCAGTACTTC	CASSNYMGGVQETQYF
TRBV5-4	NA	TRBJ2-5	TRBD1	TGTGCCAGCAGCCGGACAGGGGAAGAGACCCAGTACTTC	CASSRTGEETQYF
TRBV27	NA	TRBJ2-7	NA	TGTGCCAGCAGTCTACAGTGGAACTACGAGCAGTACTTC	CASSLQWNYEQYF
TRBV7-9	NA	TRBJ1-2	TRBD1	TGTGCCAGCAGCTTAGTGGCAGGGGGGAACTATGGCTACACCTTC	CASSLVAGGNYGYTF
TRBV30	NA	TRBJ2-1	NA	TGTGCCTGGAGTCAGTTAGGCCTGGTAGGGCTTTACAATGAGCAGTTCTTC	CAWSQLGLVGLYNEQFF
TRBV18	NA	TRBJ2-5	TRBD2	TGTGCCAGCTCACCAGGACTAGCGAGAAAAGAGACCCAGTACTTC	CASSPGLARKETQYF
TRBV14	NA	TRBJ1-6	NA	TGTGCCAGCAGCCAAGTTTTCCTTATCCCTCTTGTCTATAATTCACCCCTCCACTTT	CASSQVFLIPLVYNSPLHF
TRBV27	NA	TRBJ2-1	TRBD2	TGTGCCAGCAGTCTTAGCGGGAGCTCCTACAATGAGCAGTTCTTC	CASSLSGSSYNEQFF
TRBV9	NA	TRBJ2-7	TRBD1	TGTGCCAGCAGCGTACAACGGGACAGTTACGAGCAGTACTTC	CASSVQRDSYEQYF
TRBV5-6	NA	TRBJ2-3	NA	TGTGCCAGCAGCCCCTCTAGCACAGATACGCAGTATTTT	CASSPSSTDTQYF
TRBV6-5	NA	TRBJ2-7	NA	TGTGCCAGCAGGCCAGGGGGGCGCGATTACGAGCAGTACTTC	CASRPGGRDYEQYF
TRBV19	few	TRBJ2-7	TRBD1	TGTGCCAGTAGTGCCATCGGACAGGGGGCGTCCTACGAGCAGTACTTC	CASSAIGQGASYEQYF
TRBV7-8	NA	TRBJ1-5	NA	TGTGCCAGCAGCTCGACAGGTTTCCATCAGCCCCAGCATTTT	CASSSTGFHQPQHF
TRBV11-2	NA	TRBJ1-2	NA	TGTGCCAGCAGCTCTATGACAGGTGGCTACACCTTC	CASSSMTGGYTF
TRBV6-1	NA	TRBJ1-1	NA	TGTGCCAGCAGTGGATTAGCTAACACTGAAGCTTTCTTT	CASSGLANTEAFF
TRBV6-1	NA	TRBJ1-1	NA	TGTGCCAGCAGTGTATACACTGAAGCTTTCTTT	CASSVYTEAFF
TRBV28	NA	TRBJ2-7	TRBD1	TGTGCCAGCGAACCGGGACAGGGGACCTACGAGCAGTACTTC	CASEPGQGTYEQYF
TRBV7-7	NA	TRBJ2-2	NA	TGTGCCAGCAGCACAGGGTTTCCCACCGGGGAGCTGTTTTTT	CASSTGFPTGELFF
TRBV7-2	once	TRBJ2-5	TRBD2	TGTGCCAGCAGCCCAGCGGGAGTGGGGGGAGAGACCCAGTACTTC	CASSPAGVGGETQYF
TRBV7-9	NA	TRBJ2-5	NA	TGTGCCAGCAGCTTAACCCAGGGAAGAGAGACCCAGTACTTC	CASSLTQGRETQYF
TRBV30	NA	TRBJ1-2	TRBD1	TGTGCCTGGAGTGTCCTACAGGGGGCGGGCTATGGCTACACCTTC	CAWSVLQGAGYGYTF
TRBV15	NA	TRBJ2-1	TRBD2	TGTGCCACCAGCAGAGATCCCCTACTAGCGGGCGCCTACAATGAGCAGTTCTTC	CATSRDPLLAGAYNEQFF
TRBV2	NA	TRBJ2-1	NA	TGTGCCAGCAGTGAAGGCGGGGGCCTCTCCTACAATGAGCAGTTCTTC	CASSEGGGLSYNEQFF
TRBV30	NA	TRBJ1-1	NA	TGTGCCTGGAGCCGTGGTGCGAACACTGAAGCTTTCTTT	CAWSRGANTEAFF
TRBV27	NA	TRBJ1-1	TRBD1	TGTGCCAGCAGTATTTGGGGGGGACAGGGGAACACTGAAGCTTTCTTT	CASSIWGGQGNTEAFF
TRBV20-1	NA	TRBJ2-7	NA	TGCAGTGCTGACGACTACGAGCAGTACTTC	CSADDYEQYF
TRBV5-4	NA	TRBJ1-2	NA	TGTGCCAGCAGCTCTGGTCCTGAGGACTATGGCTACACCTTC	CASSSGPEDYGYTF
TRBV19	NA	TRBJ1-1	NA	TGTGCCAGTAGTATAACCGGGTTCACTGAAGCTTTCTTT	CASSITGFTEAFF
TRBV4-3	NA	TRBJ2-1	TRBD2	TGCGCCAGCAGCCAAGCTGGGACTACCTTCTACAATGAGCAGTTCTTC	CASSQAGTTFYNEQFF
TRBV4-1	NA	TRBJ1-4	NA	TGCGCCAGCAGCCAAGACGGGGGTGTAGGAGAAAAACTGTTTTTT	CASSQDGGVGEKLFF
TRBV5-1	NA	TRBJ2-5	NA	TGCGCCAGCAGCTTGGACCAAGAGACCCAGTACTTC	CASSLDQETQYF
TRBV28	NA	TRBJ1-1	NA	TGTGCCAGCAGTCCTACTTGGAACACTGAAGCTTTCTTT	CASSPTWNTEAFF
TRBV7-3	NA	TRBJ2-3	TRBD1	TGTGCCAGCAGCCTACGCACAGGGGGCACAGATACGCAGTATTTT	CASSLRTGGTDTQYF
TRBV9	once	TRBJ2-2	NA	TGTGCCAGCAGCGAGGGGGGGCTTATGTCCGGGGAGCTGTTTTTT	CASSEGGLMSGELFF
TRBV19	NA	TRBJ1-2	TRBD1	TGTGCCAGTAGTAGGCAACAGGGGTCCGAGAATGGCTACACCTTC	CASSRQQGSENGYTF
TRBV7-9	NA	TRBJ2-1	TRBD2	TGTGCCAGCAGCTTGACTAGCGGGGGGAATGAGCAGTTCTTC	CASSLTSGGNEQFF